This T cell receptor (beta chain) was identified in a study of blood T cell repertoires in COVID-19 (TCRdb year 2020). In terms of the full investigation: Samples covering the acute and convalescent phases of COVID-19 were provided by collaborators in the United States, Italy and Spain. The material from the prospective study consisted of cDNA or gDNA derived from T cells, B-cell-depleted T cells, or PBMCs. Subjects who had been exposed to COVID-19, were actively infected with it, or had recovered from it provided the deeply sampled blood TCRbeta repertoires that made up the dataset. The repertoires were made available in a free public database intended to serve as a resource for research on the immune response to SARS-CoV-2. Samples came from the ongoing ImmuneRACE study (first 160 participants) plus 1,254 subjects from 6 global collaborators. Sample metadata almost always included a de-identified subject ID, COVID-19 status, age in years and sex. Where available, HLA class I and class II types were obtained from metadata supplied by the sample provider rather than from assay-based typing.

About this clone itself: Its binding antigen is unknown. Base-call qualities are not available, and no considerably larger clone is one nucleotide away.

V gives up 0 bases and J gives up 10 bases, and the segment between their germline ends measures 20 bases. The CDR1 and CDR2 encoded by the germline V gene are SGHRS and YFSETQ. The CDR3 sequence holds 16 residues, the cysteine and phenylalanine included. Only the CDR3 part of the read is kept: 48 bases, read in frame from the first base. One collaborating source in Seattle enrolled patients during active infection and followed them longitudinally through the course of disease. Whole blood was collected in K2EDTA tubes by collaborating institutions according to the institutions' own protocols. Collaborator samples were shipped for TCRbeta analysis as frozen whole blood, isolated PBMCs, or DNA extracted from either sample type. General conclusions and limits of the study: Clinical and demographic metadata were provided uncurated, with the amount varying by source and participant.

TCRbeta CDR3 regions were amplified from genomic DNA by means of the immunoSEQ Assay, a bias-controlled multiplex PCR. Under the source paper's analysis protocol: Nucleated cell counts per sample were estimated from amplification of reference gene primers within the assay. Sequence reads were collapsed and filtered to measure the absolute abundance of every unique TCRbeta CDR3 rearrangement. For each sample, productive Simpson clonality was calculated as the square root of Simpson's diversity index over productive rearrangements. What TCRdb holds here is the immuneACCESS table cut down to in-frame rearrangements. Part of the clones is not present; checked against another copy, under half of the missing clones reflect an unresolved V gene, and the others are unexplained. That table supplies the V and J calls and clone size; D and trimming were determined from the DNA. Within this sample are around 310,000 clones, with nearly 90% of them counted one time only. In total, the top ten clones hold roughly 1% of the sample.

The rearrangement joined TRBV5-1 to TRBJ2-1, and the D gene may be TRBD1, 6 bases matching. The source of this sequence is a woman between 40 and 55 years old with COVID-19, enrolled during active disease. The specimen was peripheral blood. The nucleotides are TGCGCCAGCAGCTTGGTTCGGGCAGGGGTCCGCCGAGAGCAGTTCTTC. Translation gives CASSLVRAGVRREQFF. Extended through the reference TRBV5-1 and TRBJ2-1 proteins, this CDR3 yields the full variable domain: KAGVTQTPRYLIKTRGQQVTLSCSPISGHRSVSWYQQTPGQGLQFLFEYFSETQRNKGNFPGRFSGRQFSNSRSEMNVSTLELGDSALYLCASSLVRAGVRREQFFGPGTRLTVL.